Shown below are 4 T cell receptor beta chains from a single sample sequenced in a study of graft-versus-host responses after intestinal transplantation. What these receptors recognize is not known. TCRdb's table, derived via immunoSEQ multiplex PCR, lists solely in-frame clones and lacks some. The data hold roughly 89,000 clones, with 91% observed a single time. The sample in question was unstimulated CD4+ T cells sorted from spleen or lymph node cells, obtained before intestinal transplant. These TCRs come from a human donor who received an intestinal transplant.

This chain uses TRBV4-1 with TRBJ1-4; a weak D match, TRBD1 (5 bases). Trimming cost V 4 bases and J 4 bases, with 16 bases left between them. The CDR3 contains 16 residues. Germline CDR1 reads MGHRA; CDR2 reads YSYEKL. This chain's CDR3 is CASSPPQWGGNEKLFF. The CDR3 nucleotides read TGCGCCAGCAGCCCCCCCCAGTGGGGCGGTAATGAAAAACTGTTTTTT.

The gene calls are TRBV6-5 and TRBJ1-2; D might be TRBD1 (6 bases). CDR1 and CDR2 from the germline V gene are MNHEY and SVGAGI. The CDR3 spans 14 residues. V lost 2 bases to trimming and J lost 7 bases, with 14 bases between them. CDR3 sequence reads: CASSYGGRSIGYTF. Written as DNA, the CDR3 is TGTGCCAGCAGTTACGGGGGCAGGTCCATTGGCTACACCTTC.

The chain carries TRBV29-1 and TRBJ1-1; D gene ambiguous. This CDR3 spans 15 amino acids. Trimming took off 4 bases at V and 2 bases at J, with 17 bases between the two ends. Germline CDR1 reads SQVTM; CDR2 reads ANQGSEA. CDR3 in DNA: TGCAGCGTTGTCGTTCCCGGGAATCAAAACACTGAAGCTTTCTTT. It yields the protein CSVVVPGNQNTEAFF.

The chain has TRBV7-9 and TRBJ2-5; TRBD1 aligns across 7 bases. Germline trimming cut 5 bases from V and 4 bases from J; bases unmatched to any gene: 13. Germline V gene sequence: CDR1 SEHNR, CDR2 FQNEAQ (reference sequence). The CDR3 loop spans 16 amino acids. Written as DNA, the CDR3 is TGTGCCAGCAGCCAAAGACAGGGTGAGAGGGGAGAGACCCAGTACTTC. Encoded protein: CASSQRQGERGETQYF.